This entry lists 21 T cell receptor beta chains sequenced from one sample in a study of cytomegalovirus exposure and HLA in healthy donors. With 60 Vbeta and 13 Jbeta primers, the PCR was carried out. Here immunoSEQ multiplex PCR was the method, and the copy in TCRdb shows in-frame clones only, minus some. In the table there are 110,000 to 150,000 clones, 77% of which are singletons. The sequencing input was PBMCs. These receptors were taken from a male donor in good health and CMV-seronegative.

This chain uses TRBV25-1 with TRBJ2-7; the match to TRBD2 covers 7 bases. The CDR3 sequence is 15 residues long. V gave up 1 base and J gave up 3 bases; unmatched junction bases: 6. CDR1 is MGHDK, CDR2 SYGVNS, per germline. The CDR3 bases are TGTGCCAGCAGTGAATGGGGGGGACGAATCTACGAGCAGTACTTC. Translation: CASSEWGGRIYEQYF.

The CDR3 loop reads CASSPLLTRGPTGELFF. The CDR3, as DNA: TGTGCCAGCTCACCACTCTTGACCAGGGGGCCCACCGGGGAGCTGTTTTTT. The gene calls are TRBV18 and TRBJ2-2; 8 bases agree with TRBD1. This CDR3 has 17 residues. CDR1 is KGHSH, CDR2 LQKENI, per germline. Trimming cost V 1 base and J 4 bases; bases outside gene matches: 8.

The rearrangement joins TRBV4-3 to TRBJ1-2; D call uncertain. Trimming cost V 1 base and J 4 bases, with 10 bases left between them. Per germline, CDR1 LGHNA and CDR2 YSLEER. This CDR3 region has 14 residues. CDR3 sequence: CASSQGLNSYGYTF. CDR3 sequence (DNA): TGCGCCAGCAGCCAAGGTTTAAACTCCTATGGCTACACCTTC.

The V and J genes are TRBV7-2 and TRBJ1-2, with D tentatively TRBD1 (5 bases). The ends were cut back, 1 base at V and 2 bases at J, with 11 bases in the middle. Germline lookup yields CDR1 SGHTA and CDR2 FQGNSA. The CDR3 runs 15 residues. CDR3 nucleotide sequence: TGTGCCAGCAGCTTAGATGCGACAGTGAACTATGGCTACACCTTC. Translated, it gives CASSLDATVNYGYTF.

V gene TRBV7-2 combines with J gene TRBJ1-2; TRBD1 matches at 8 bases. J gave up 2 bases and V 6 bases, and 5 bases lay outside the gene matches. Germline CDR1 reads SGHTA; CDR2 reads FQGNSA. The CDR3 length is 14 residues. CDR3 region: CASRQTGANYGYTF. The CDR3 coding sequence is TGTGCCAGCAGGCAGACAGGGGCGAACTATGGCTACACCTTC.

This chain connects TRBV15 to TRBJ2-1; 12 positions match TRBD2. V shed 0 bases, J shed 5 bases, and the junction held 5 bases outside the gene matches. The V gene's germline CDR1 is LNHNV and CDR2 YYDKDF (reference sequence). The CDR3 runs 17 residues. The CDR3 DNA sequence: TGTGCCACCAGCAGAGAGGGGACTAGCGGGTTTAACAATGAGCAGTTCTTC. This encodes CATSREGTSGFNNEQFF.

The gene calls are TRBV6-1 and TRBJ2-2; TRBD1 aligns across 8 bases. The CDR3 has 13 amino acids. The V segment lost 8 bases and the J segment 7 bases; nucleotides outside the gene matches: 6. Germline CDR1 reads MNHNS; CDR2 reads SASEGT. The CDR3 DNA follows: TGTGCCAGCCTGACAGGGGTGGTCGGGGAGCTGTTTTTT. As protein: CASLTGVVGELFF.

With respect to this clone: At one boundary the junction diverges from the germline segment, which might be a read error. The chain carries TRBV7-9 and TRBJ2-7; D is unclear. The CDR3 has 14 amino acids. Looked up from germline, CDR1 is SEHNR and CDR2 is FQNEAQ (reference sequence). CDR3 nucleotides: TGTTCCAGCAGCTTAGAACTCGTCTCCTACGAGCAGTACTTC. Amino acids: CSSSLELVSYEQYF.

V gene TRBV13 combines with J gene TRBJ2-1; D perhaps matches TRBD1 (6 bases). With 3 bases removed from V and 5 bases from J, the gap between germline ends came to 14 bases. Germline V gene lookup returns CDR1 PRHDT and CDR2 FYEKMQ (reference sequence). This CDR3 region has 15 residues. CDR3 nucleotides: TGTGCCAGCAGCTTCGACAGGTCCAGACACAATGAGCAGTTCTTC. Its translation: CASSFDRSRHNEQFF.

The V call is TRBV5-1, the J call TRBJ2-1; D possibly corresponds to TRBD2 (5 bases). This CDR3 is 16 amino acids long. CDR1 is SGHRS and CDR2 is YFSETQ in the germline V gene. The V and J ends lost 0 bases and 8 bases respectively, with 18 bases between them. The CDR3 bases are TGCGCCAGCAGCTTGGGAATGGAGGTAGGAAAACATGAGCAGTTCTTC. It translates to CASSLGMEVGKHEQFF.

The chain uses TRBV7-9 and TRBJ2-5; possibly TRBD1 for D (6 bases). Trimming took 5 bases from V and 2 from J, leaving 15 bases between them. The germline gives CDR1 SEHNR, CDR2 FQNEAQ (reference sequence). The CDR3 runs to 15 residues. CDR3 protein: CASSEYGQIQETQYF. CDR3 coding DNA: TGTGCCAGCAGCGAATACGGACAGATACAAGAGACCCAGTACTTC.

This clone was observed a single time. CDR3 in amino acids: CASSFRRGYEQYF. The CDR3 DNA reads as TGTGCCAGCAGCTTTCGGAGGGGCTACGAGCAGTACTTC. The chain carries TRBV13 and TRBJ2-7; TRBD2 might be the D (6 bases). CDR1 is PRHDT and CDR2 is FYEKMQ in the germline V gene (reference sequence). The length of the CDR3 is 13 residues. V was pared by 3 bases and J by 3 bases, with 9 bases between.

The chain links TRBV19 to TRBJ1-5; D perhaps matches TRBD1 (6 bases). The germline V gene has CDR1 LNHDA and CDR2 SQIVND (reference sequence). The CDR3 is 15 amino acids. V lost 1 base and J lost 9, with 16 bases in between. CDR3: CASSIARTESPPQHF. The CDR3 DNA sequence: TGTGCCAGTAGTATAGCCAGGACAGAGTCCCCGCCCCAGCATTTT.

Concerning this clone itself: The junction departs from the called germline gene at one end, perhaps through a read error. This chain connects TRBV7-7 to TRBJ2-2; TRBD1 might be the D (6 bases). Germline V gives CDR1 SSHAT, CDR2 FNYEAQ (reference sequence). The CDR3 runs 14 residues. CDR3 sequence: CASSENRVAGELFF. The DNA of the CDR3 is TGTGCTAGCAGCGAAAACAGGGTTGCCGGGGAGCTGTTTTTT.

The chain carries TRBV10-3 and TRBJ2-2, with 9 positions matching TRBD1. Germline V lookup: CDR1 ENHRY, CDR2 SYGVKD. The length of the CDR3 is 17 residues. After removal of 5 bases from V and 3 bases from J, the junction contained 10 bases not matched to a gene. CDR3 DNA sequence: TGTGCCATCAGTCTTACTTACAGGGGGCAGGACACCGGGGAGCTGTTTTTT. Translating gives CAISLTYRGQDTGELFF.

The V call is TRBV4-3, the J call TRBJ1-2; tentative D call: TRBD1 (6 bases). This CDR3 is 14 amino acids long. The ends were cut back, 4 bases at V and 2 bases at J, with 11 bases in the middle. CDR1 is LGHNA and CDR2 is YSLEER in the germline V gene. CDR3 sequence reads: CASSLRGQNYGYTF. CDR3 nucleotide sequence: TGCGCCAGCAGCCTTCGGGGACAAAACTATGGCTACACCTTC.

This clone was seen a handful of times. The CDR3 DNA reads TGTGCCAGCAGTGAAGCCATGAGCGGGGGATATGAGCAGTTCTTC. As protein: CASSEAMSGGYEQFF. V gene TRBV2 combines with J gene TRBJ2-1; 8 bases map to TRBD2. Trimming at V came to 0 bases and at J to 8 bases, leaving 6 bases not matched to a gene. This CDR3 region has 15 residues. Germline values: CDR1 SNHLY, CDR2 FYNNEI. Drawing the rest from reference TRBV2 and TRBJ2-1, the complete variable domain is EPEVTQTPSHQVTQMGQEVILRCVPISNHLYFYWYRQILGQKVEFLVSFYNNEISEKSEIFDDQFSVERPDGSNFTLKIRSTKLEDSAMYFCASSEAMSGGYEQFFGPGTRLTVL.

This clone was detected only a few times. V usage is TRBV5-1 and J usage is TRBJ2-5, with 8 positions matching TRBD1. Trimming cost V 4 bases and J 5 bases; bases outside gene matches: 10. The CDR3 is 15 amino acids. Germline V gene sequence: CDR1 SGHRS, CDR2 YFSETQ. CDR3 amino acids: CASSLFGQGGETQYF. The CDR3 nucleotides are TGCGCCAGCAGCCTCTTTGGACAGGGTGGGGAGACCCAGTACTTC.

The rearrangement uses TRBV11-2 and TRBJ2-1, with 14 bases that match TRBD2. CDR1 and CDR2 from the germline V gene are SGHAT and FQNNGV. The CDR3 consists of 16 residues. Unmatched junction bases numbered 8, after V lost 4 bases and J lost 9 bases. For the CDR3, the DNA is TGTGCCAGCAGCTCGGGGACTAGCGGGAGAATCGGTGAGCAGTTCTTC. This codes for CASSSGTSGRIGEQFF.

The chain couples TRBV6-5 to TRBJ2-7; 9 nucleotides align to TRBD1. The CDR3 has 15 residues. Germline V lookup: CDR1 MNHEY, CDR2 SVGAGI. V shed 4 bases and J 9 bases; nucleotides not matched to a gene: 13. CDR3 loop: CASSSPGQGKDGQYF. DNA of the CDR3: TGTGCCAGCAGTTCCCCGGGACAGGGAAAAGACGGGCAGTACTTC.

The count of this clone is one. This sequence joins TRBV2 and TRBJ1-5; TRBD1 matches at 7 bases. The CDR3 extends over 15 amino acids. Looked up from germline, CDR1 is SNHLY and CDR2 is FYNNEI. The V segment lost 7 bases and the J segment 3 bases; nucleotides outside the gene matches: 9. The CDR3 is CASTDVGTDNQPQHF. The CDR3, as DNA: TGTGCCAGCACCGATGTGGGGACAGACAATCAGCCCCAGCATTTT.